This T cell receptor beta chain was documented in a study of CD8+CD57+ T cells in acquired aplastic anemia. Study-level information: Around 3.2 ug was the average amount of DNA from sorted CD4+ and CD8+ cells.

Points on this clonotype: Antigen specificity is unknown.

TCR beta VDJ combinations and CDR3 sequences were profiled from genomic DNA. In TCRdb, the reads were re-called with MiXCR into one record per CDR3 protein. The table has 100,000 to 150,000 distinct CDR3 sequences, more than 40% seen once. Trimming removed 3 bases from V and 4 bases from J, with 9 bases in between. From germline, CDR1 is SGHVS and CDR2 FNYEAQ. The CDR3 extends over 13 amino acids. Study outcomes and limitations: Patients and controls had CD8+ Simpson's diversity values that were not significantly distinct.

This clonotype was obtained from a human donor in good health, serving as a control. The V call is TRBV7-6, the J call TRBJ2-5; D is possibly TRBD2 (6 bases). The sample was sorted CD4+, CD8+, or CD8+CD57+ T cells (not recorded which) from PBMCs. CDR3: CASSFGTAETQYF. CDR3 DNA: TGTGCCAGCAGCTTCGGGACTGCAGAGACCCAGTACTTC.